The source of this T cell receptor (beta chain) is a study of CD8 T cells in ankylosing spondylitis. Findings and limits, study-wide: Seemingly characteristic of ankylosing spondylitis blood was a TCR beta motif consisting of about 8 highly homologous variants. Significantly higher representation of disease-linked clones was reported for matched ankylosing spondylitis synovial fluid. Certain motif variants had earlier been reported in reactive arthritis synovial fluid and blood.

A word on this clonotype: Its antigen is not identified.

Molecular-barcoded quantitative 5'-RACE produced these TCR beta libraries. TCRdb reprocessed the 5' RACE reads via MiXCR and lists one record per CDR3 protein. The table records fewer than 35,000 distinct CDR3 sequences, more than 25% of them present only once. Trimming took 3 bases from V and 0 from J; bases not matched to a gene: 11. CDR1 and CDR2 (germline): SGHAT, FQDESV (reference sequence). This CDR3 has 18 residues. The sequenced sample consisted of synovial fluid, either unsorted or a sorted T cell fraction (not recorded which). This chain joins TRBV11-1 and TRBJ2-1; 7 bases are a match to TRBD2. This sequence originates from a male donor with ankylosing spondylitis. The CDR3, as DNA: TGTGCCAGCAGCTTGCCGGGAGCGGGCGGGAGCTCCTACAATGAGCAGTTCTTC. As protein: CASSLPGAGGSSYNEQFF.